These T cell receptor beta chains were read from a single sample in a study of identical twins. Each CDR3 protein is one row after TCRdb ran MiXCR on the 5' RACE reads. Here the sample spans 420,000 or so distinct CDR3 sequences, less than 20% being singletons. Sequencing was performed on naive T cells sorted from blood. The receptors were gathered from a man in his fifties in good health. Each CDR3 is given with its conserved first and last residue. D genes are given only for firm matches. Not every row has a clone size; where given, it reads once, few, many or a size class.

V	size	D	J	CDR3	DNA
TRBV7-9	few	NA	TRBJ2-2	CASSPRLENTGELFF	TGTGCCAGCAGCCCCAGACTAGAAAACACCGGGGAGCTGTTTTTT
TRBV4-2	NA	NA	TRBJ2-7	CASSPRDSAYEQYF	TGTGCCAGCAGCCCCCGGGACTCCGCCTACGAGCAGTACTTC
TRBV4-1	few	TRBD2	TRBJ2-3	CASSLGLDDSDTQYF	TGCGCCAGCAGCCTGGGACTAGATGACTCTGATACGCAGTATTTT
TRBV20-1	many	NA	TRBJ2-5	CSARDSIRGRETQYF	TGCAGTGCTAGAGATTCAATAAGGGGCAGAGAGACCCAGTACTTC
TRBV7-9	NA	NA	TRBJ2-7	CASSRNGQYEQYF	TGTGCCAGCAGCCGGAATGGGCAGTACGAGCAGTACTTC
TRBV24-1	many	NA	TRBJ1-2	CATSDLDRDNYGYTF	TGTGCCACCAGTGATTTGGACAGAGATAACTATGGCTACACCTTC
TRBV5-1	NA	NA	TRBJ1-5	CASSREAGYNQPQHF	TGCGCCAGCAGCAGGGAGGCAGGTTACAATCAGCCCCAGCATTTT
TRBV12-5	NA	NA	TRBJ2-3	CASGSLDTQYF	TGTGCTAGTGGTTCTTTAGATACGCAGTATTTT
TRBV20-1	few	NA	TRBJ1-6	CSAREAARGPVFCF	TGCAGTGCTAGAGAGGCGGCCAGGGGCCCGGTCTTCTGCTTT
TRBV9	many	TRBD1	TRBJ2-7	CASSPGQGEYEQYF	TGTGCCAGCAGCCCGGGACAGGGGGAATACGAGCAGTACTTC
TRBV5-1	NA	TRBD1	TRBJ2-7	CASSLAEGTGDYEQYF	TGCGCCAGCAGCTTGGCCGAGGGGACAGGGGACTACGAGCAGTACTTC
TRBV20-1	many	NA	TRBJ2-3	CSALAGSAGFSDTQYF	TGCAGTGCTCTCGCGGGGTCGGCCGGTTTCTCAGATACGCAGTATTTT
TRBV4-2	many	NA	TRBJ1-1	CASSQSVPDINTEAFF	TGTGCCAGCAGCCAATCGGTCCCGGATATTAACACTGAAGCTTTCTTT
TRBV6-1	many	NA	TRBJ2-3	CASNVNGATDTQYF	TGTGCCAGCAACGTCAACGGGGCCACAGATACGCAGTATTTT
TRBV20-1	few	TRBD1	TRBJ2-7	CSARDGQGAYEQYF	TGCAGTGCTAGAGACGGACAGGGGGCCTACGAGCAGTACTTC
TRBV10-3	few	TRBD1	TRBJ1-5	CAIRGDRNQPQHF	TGTGCCATCAGGGGGGACAGAAATCAGCCCCAGCATTTT
TRBV7-8	few	TRBD2	TRBJ2-3	CASSLARGGPTDTQYF	TGTGCCAGCAGCTTAGCGCGGGGGGGGCCCACAGATACGCAGTATTTT
TRBV18	NA	NA	TRBJ2-5	CASSRGLQETQYF	TGTGCCAGCTCCCGCGGACTACAAGAGACCCAGTACTTC
TRBV10-3	few	TRBD2	TRBJ2-3	CAISASGSIADTQYF	TGTGCCATCAGTGCCAGCGGGAGCATTGCAGATACGCAGTATTTT
TRBV5-6	many	NA	TRBJ2-7	CASSADTDYEQYF	TGTGCCAGCAGCGCGGACACGGACTACGAGCAGTACTTC
TRBV29-1	NA	NA	TRBJ2-3	CSVEVGVLSTDTQYF	TGCAGCGTTGAAGTCGGAGTTCTAAGCACAGATACGCAGTATTTT
TRBV7-8	NA	NA	TRBJ1-3	CASSISTASGNTIYF	TGTGCCAGCAGCATTTCGACAGCCTCTGGAAACACCATATATTTT
TRBV29-1	few	NA	TRBJ2-3	CSVRRESTDTQYF	TGCAGCGTAAGACGGGAAAGCACAGATACGCAGTATTTT
TRBV20-1	NA	NA	TRBJ1-5	CSARSLSNQPQHF	TGCAGTGCTAGGAGTCTGAGCAATCAGCCCCAGCATTTT
TRBV7-2	NA	NA	TRBJ1-5	CASSENNQPQHF	TGTGCCAGCAGCGAGAACAATCAGCCCCAGCATTTT
TRBV18	few	NA	TRBJ2-1	CASSPPAGSSYNEQFF	TGTGCCAGCTCACCACCGGCGGGGAGCTCCTACAATGAGCAGTTCTTC
TRBV7-2	many	NA	TRBJ1-6	CASSQGGPSLPLHF	TGTGCCAGCAGCCAAGGGGGACCCAGTCTGCCCCTCCACTTT
TRBV12-3/TRBV12-4	NA	NA	TRBJ2-7	CASSPYRNKQYF	TGTGCCAGCAGCCCCTACAGGAATAAGCAGTACTTC
TRBV20-1	NA	TRBD1	TRBJ1-5	CSRQGVNQPQHF	TGCAGCAGACAGGGCGTCAATCAGCCCCAGCATTTT
TRBV6-2/TRBV6-3	few	NA	TRBJ2-7	CASSYSKGSETYEQYF	TGTGCCAGCAGTTACTCGAAAGGGAGTGAAACCTACGAGCAGTACTTC
TRBV29-1	NA	NA	TRBJ2-7	CSVVLVYEQYF	TGCAGCGTTGTCTTAGTCTACGAGCAGTACTTC
TRBV5-1	many	NA	TRBJ2-2	CASTQLADNTGELFF	TGCGCCAGCACCCAATTAGCTGATAACACCGGGGAGCTGTTTTTT
TRBV28	few	TRBD2	TRBJ2-3	CASINMRRLAGSDTQYF	TGTGCCAGCATAAATATGAGAAGACTAGCGGGTTCAGATACGCAGTATTTT
TRBV6-6	few	NA	TRBJ2-5	CASSSPPRETQYF	TGTGCCAGCAGTTCCCCCCCTAGGGAGACCCAGTACTTC
TRBV10-3	many	TRBD1	TRBJ1-2	CATRTGGVGYTF	TGTGCCACCAGGACAGGGGGCGTTGGCTACACCTTC
TRBV20-1	NA	NA	TRBJ1-5	CSARGGGAQPQHF	TGCAGTGCTAGGGGGGGAGGGGCTCAGCCCCAGCATTTT
TRBV5-1	many	NA	TRBJ2-7	CASSQDYLYEQYF	TGCGCCAGCAGCCAGGACTACCTCTACGAGCAGTACTTC